This T cell receptor beta chain was found in a study of blood T cell repertoires in COVID-19. About the research overall: PBMCs, B-cell-depleted T cells, or T cells were the source of the cDNA or gDNA that made up the material.

Authors' analysis steps: Researchers report that nucleated cell counts were estimated from reference gene primer amplification. Clones were sequenced by immunoSEQ multiplex PCR, and TCRdb holds only the in-frame ones, with some missing. V and J calls and clone size are as listed in that table; D and trimming were resolved from the DNA. The repertoire consists of about 130,000 clones, with under 90% occurring once and the leading ten covering 2.4%. Enrolled through a virtual design, the participants were between roughly 18 and 100 years of age and came from around 25 US areas. Cohorts were determined from participant-reported clinical history. The junction had 3 bases not matched to a gene; V was cut back by 4 bases and J by 4 bases. Germline V gene lookup returns CDR1 MDHEN and CDR2 SYDVKM. This CDR3 contains 13 residues.

This sequence joins TRBV28 and TRBJ1-2; TRBD1 agrees at 7 bases. The TCR was taken from a man aged 35-49 years with acute COVID-19. Sequencing used PBMCs or T cells enriched from blood (not recorded which). CDR3 sequence reads: CASSSGDSYGYTF. In DNA form, the CDR3 reads TGTGCCAGCAGTTCCGGGGACAGCTATGGCTACACCTTC.